A single sample is the source of the 12 T cell receptor beta chains below, sequenced in a study of T cells after somatic rescue of genetic block. This table comes from immunoSEQ multiplex PCR, and its TCRdb copy is limited to in-frame clones, with some not included. The table shows some 67,000 clones, with about 91% occurring only once. Sequencing used peripheral blood mononuclear cells (PBMCs). These receptors were taken from a man in his forties or fifties.

The rearrangement links TRBV7-6 to TRBJ2-7; D uncertain. Germline loops: CDR1 SGHVS, CDR2 FNYEAQ. Deletions cut 6 bases from V and 7 bases from J, with 28 bases between. CDR3 length: 17 residues. CDR3 amino acids: CASRQDRSEPESLEQYF. In DNA, the CDR3 is TGTGCCAGCAGACAAGATCGGTCGGAGCCGGAAAGCCTGGAGCAGTACTTC. Using reference TRBV7-6 and TRBJ2-7 for the parts outside the CDR3, the full variable domain is GAGVSQSPRYKVTKRGQDVALRCDPISGHVSLYWYRQALGQGPEFLTYFNYEAQQDKSGLPNDRFSAERPEGSISTLTIQRTEQRDSAMYRCASRQDRSEPESLEQYFGPGTRLTVT.

This clone was detected a few times. The V and J genes are TRBV4-1 and TRBJ2-1; 10 positions agree with TRBD2. Trimming took 1 base from V and 8 from J; bases not matched to a gene: 5. CDR1 and CDR2 from the germline V gene are MGHRA and YSYEKL. The CDR3 covers 15 residues. The CDR3 loop is CASSQVAGGSDEQFF. The CDR3 DNA reads TGCGCCAGCAGCCAAGTAGCGGGAGGATCCGATGAGCAGTTCTTC.

The chain carries TRBV7-7 and TRBJ2-7, with D maybe TRBD2 (5 bases). Looked up from germline, CDR1 is SSHAT and CDR2 is FNYEAQ (reference sequence). The CDR3 length is 15 residues. V was trimmed by 2 bases and J by 0 bases, leaving 11 bases between them. The CDR3 nucleotides are TGTGCCAGCAGCTTATCAGCGGATAGCTCCTACGAGCAGTACTTC. The encoded protein is CASSLSADSSYEQYF.

CDR3 amino acids: CASSYEDGYTF. CDR3 nucleotides: TGTGCCAGCAGTTACGAGGATGGCTACACCTTC. The V gene is TRBV6-5, the J gene TRBJ1-2, with D hard to call. In germline, CDR1 is MNHEY, CDR2 SVGAGI. V was clipped by 2 bases and J by 6 bases, with 4 bases between them. This CDR3 region has 11 residues.

The gene calls are TRBV6-5 and TRBJ2-5; possibly TRBD2 for D (6 bases). The CDR3 extends over 15 amino acids. The germline V gene encodes CDR1 MNHEY and CDR2 SVGAGI. V lost 1 base and J 5 bases, leaving 14 bases between the germline ends. CDR3: CASSYFGRRAETQYF. The CDR3 DNA reads TGTGCCAGCAGTTACTTTGGTCGGAGGGCGGAGACCCAGTACTTC.

This clone was seen once. This chain connects TRBV2 to TRBJ1-5, with D maybe TRBD1 (5 bases). Germline-derived CDR1 and CDR2 are SNHLY and FYNNEI. V was trimmed by 10 bases and J by 0 bases, leaving 7 bases between them. CDR3 length: 12 amino acids. CDR3 DNA sequence: TGTGCCACCGGGGGTAGCAATCAGCCCCAGCATTTT. This sequence encodes CATGGSNQPQHF.

V is TRBV11-2 and J is TRBJ2-7; TRBD2 agrees at 8 bases. After removal of 1 base from V and 3 bases from J, the junction contained 2 bases not matched to a gene. CDR1 is SGHAT, CDR2 FQNNGV, per germline. The CDR3 has 14 amino acids. CDR3 DNA sequence: TGTGCCAGCAGCTTAGTTGCGGGAGGCTACGAGCAGTACTTC. Its translation is CASSLVAGGYEQYF.

V and J are TRBV7-2 and TRBJ2-7, with D possibly being TRBD1 or TRBD2 (5 bases each). This CDR3 spans 11 amino acids. From germline, CDR1 is SGHTA and CDR2 FQGNSA. Trimming left V 4 bases short and J 4 bases short, with 5 bases between. The DNA for the CDR3 is TGTGCCAGCAGCTGGGGGTACGAGCAGTACTTC. Its protein product is CASSWGYEQYF.

J is TRBJ2-3 and V is TRBV6-1; D is ambiguous. Germline V lookup: CDR1 MNHNS, CDR2 SASEGT. The CDR3 contains 13 residues. V lost 6 bases, J lost 10 bases, and 17 bases lay in between. CDR3 region: CASSDGPDVSQYF. The CDR3 region has the DNA TGTGCCAGCAGCGACGGGCCAGATGTATCGCAGTATTTT.

The sample holds one count of this clone. The rearrangement links TRBV18 to TRBJ2-5; 8 nucleotides match TRBD2. The ends lost 2 bases at V and 5 bases at J; junction bases unmatched: 10. CDR3 length: 16 residues. CDR1 is KGHSH and CDR2 is LQKENI in the germline V gene. This CDR3 is CASSPSVSGGRETQYF. As DNA, the CDR3 is TGTGCCAGCTCACCATCCGTTTCGGGAGGGCGGGAGACCCAGTACTTC.

This clone showed up just once. This chain uses TRBV6-1 with TRBJ2-2; 9 nucleotides agree with TRBD1. The V gene end was trimmed by 8 bases and the J gene end by 5 bases; junction bases not matched to a gene: 6. The CDR3 is made up of 14 amino acids. From germline, CDR1 is MNHNS and CDR2 SASEGT. CDR3 in DNA: TGTGCCAGCTACCGGGACAGGGCGACCGGGGAGCTGTTTTTT. Encoded protein: CASYRDRATGELFF.

The rearrangement joins TRBV2 to TRBJ2-7, with TRBD2 matching over 9 bases. The CDR3 consists of 15 residues. Germline loops: CDR1 SNHLY, CDR2 FYNNEI. J was trimmed by 2 bases and V by 3 bases; bases with no gene match: 5. CDR3 region: CASSEGGRGTYEQYF. As DNA, the CDR3 is TGTGCCAGCAGTGAGGGCGGGAGGGGAACCTACGAGCAGTACTTC.